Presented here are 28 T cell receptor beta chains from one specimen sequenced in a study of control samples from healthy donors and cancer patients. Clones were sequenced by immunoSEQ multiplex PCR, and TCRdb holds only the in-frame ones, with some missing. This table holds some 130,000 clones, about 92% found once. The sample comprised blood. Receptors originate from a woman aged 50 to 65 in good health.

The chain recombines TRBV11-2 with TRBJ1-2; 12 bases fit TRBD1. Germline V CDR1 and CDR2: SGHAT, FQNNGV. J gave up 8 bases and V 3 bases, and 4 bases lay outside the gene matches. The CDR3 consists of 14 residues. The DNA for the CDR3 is TGTGCCAGCAGCTTGAGGGGACAGGGGGCAGGCTACACCTTC. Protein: CASSLRGQGAGYTF. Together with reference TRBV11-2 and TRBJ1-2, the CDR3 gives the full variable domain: EAGVAQSPRYKIIEKRQSVAFWCNPISGHATLYWYQQILGQGPKLLIQFQNNGVVDDSQLPKDRFSAERLKGVDSTLKIQPAKLEDSAVYLCASSLRGQGAGYTFGSGTRLTVV.

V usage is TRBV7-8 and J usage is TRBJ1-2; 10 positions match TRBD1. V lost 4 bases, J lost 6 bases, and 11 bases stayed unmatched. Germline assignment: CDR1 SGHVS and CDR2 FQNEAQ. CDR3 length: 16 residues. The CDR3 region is CASSYPTTGGFDGYTF. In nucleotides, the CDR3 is TGTGCCAGCAGCTACCCGACGACAGGGGGCTTTGATGGCTACACCTTC.

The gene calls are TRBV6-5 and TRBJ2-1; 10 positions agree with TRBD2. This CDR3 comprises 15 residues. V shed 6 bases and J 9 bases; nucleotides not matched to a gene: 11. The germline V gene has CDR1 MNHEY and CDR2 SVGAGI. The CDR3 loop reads CASSSRTSGLLEQFF. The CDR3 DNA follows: TGTGCCAGCAGCAGCAGGACTAGCGGATTGCTTGAGCAGTTCTTC.

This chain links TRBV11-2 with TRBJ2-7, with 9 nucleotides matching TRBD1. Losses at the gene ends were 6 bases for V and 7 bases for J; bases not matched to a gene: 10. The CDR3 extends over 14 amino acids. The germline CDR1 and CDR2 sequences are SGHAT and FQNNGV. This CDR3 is CASSIPGQGNEQYF. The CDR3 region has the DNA TGTGCCAGCAGTATACCGGGACAGGGAAATGAGCAGTACTTC.

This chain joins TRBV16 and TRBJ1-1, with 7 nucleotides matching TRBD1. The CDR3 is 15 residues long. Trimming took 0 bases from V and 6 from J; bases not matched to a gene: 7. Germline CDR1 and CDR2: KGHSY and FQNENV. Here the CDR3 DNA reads TGTGCCAGCAGCCAATCGGGAAGGGGGCTAGCTGAAGCTTTCTTT. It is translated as CASSQSGRGLAEAFF.

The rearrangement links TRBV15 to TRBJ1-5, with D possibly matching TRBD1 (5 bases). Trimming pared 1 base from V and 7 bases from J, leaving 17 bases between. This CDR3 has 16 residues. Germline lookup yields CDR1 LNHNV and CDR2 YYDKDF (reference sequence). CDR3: CATSRGRVGGGQPQHF. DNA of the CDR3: TGTGCCACCAGCAGAGGGAGGGTGGGGGGAGGCCAGCCCCAGCATTTT. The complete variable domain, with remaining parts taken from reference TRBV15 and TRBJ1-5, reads DAMVIQNPRYQVTQFGKPVTLSCSQTLNHNVMYWYQQKSSQAPKLLFHYYDKDFNNEADTPDNFQSRRPNTSFCFLDIRSPGLGDTAMYLCATSRGRVGGGQPQHFGDGTRLSIL.

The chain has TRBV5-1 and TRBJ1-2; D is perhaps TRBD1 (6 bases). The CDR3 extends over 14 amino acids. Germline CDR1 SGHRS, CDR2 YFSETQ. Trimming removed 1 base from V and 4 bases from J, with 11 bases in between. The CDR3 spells CASSLQTTGYGYTF. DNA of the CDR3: TGCGCCAGCAGCTTGCAGACGACAGGCTATGGCTACACCTTC. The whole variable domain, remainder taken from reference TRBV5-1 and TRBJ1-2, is KAGVTQTPRYLIKTRGQQVTLSCSPISGHRSVSWYQQTPGQGLQFLFEYFSETQRNKGNFPGRFSGRQFSNSRSEMNVSTLELGDSALYLCASSLQTTGYGYTFGSGTRLTVV.

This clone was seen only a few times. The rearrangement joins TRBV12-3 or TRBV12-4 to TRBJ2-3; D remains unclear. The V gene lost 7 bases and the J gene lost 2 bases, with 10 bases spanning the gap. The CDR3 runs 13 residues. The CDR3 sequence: CASNYWITDTQYF. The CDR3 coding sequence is TGTGCCAGCAATTATTGGATCACAGATACGCAGTATTTT.

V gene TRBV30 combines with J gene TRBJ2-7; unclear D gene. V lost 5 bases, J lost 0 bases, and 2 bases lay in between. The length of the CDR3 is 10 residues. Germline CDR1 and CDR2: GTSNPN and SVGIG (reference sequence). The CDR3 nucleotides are TGTGCCTGGGGCTCCTACGAGCAGTACTTC. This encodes CAWGSYEQYF. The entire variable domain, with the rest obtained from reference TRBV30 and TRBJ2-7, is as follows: SQTIHQWPATLVQPVGSPLSLECTVEGTSNPNLYWYRQAAGRGLQLLFYSVGIGQISSEVPQNLSASRPQDRQFILSSKKLLLSDSGFYLCAWGSYEQYFGPGTRLTVT.

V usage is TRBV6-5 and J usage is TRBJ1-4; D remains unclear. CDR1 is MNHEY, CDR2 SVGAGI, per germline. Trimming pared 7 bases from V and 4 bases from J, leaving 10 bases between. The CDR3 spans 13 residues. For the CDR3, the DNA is TGTGCCAGCATAACGGCCGGTAATGAAAAACTGTTTTTT. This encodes CASITAGNEKLFF.

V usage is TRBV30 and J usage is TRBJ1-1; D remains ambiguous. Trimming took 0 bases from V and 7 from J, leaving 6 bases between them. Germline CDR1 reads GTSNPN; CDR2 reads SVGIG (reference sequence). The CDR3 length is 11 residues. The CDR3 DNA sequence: TGTGCCTGGAGTGTTTTATTTGAAGCTTTCTTT. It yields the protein CAWSVLFEAFF.

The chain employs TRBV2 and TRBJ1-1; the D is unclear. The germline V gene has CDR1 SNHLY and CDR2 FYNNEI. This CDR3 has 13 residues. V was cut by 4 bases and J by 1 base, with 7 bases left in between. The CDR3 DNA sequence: TGTGCCAGCAGTGCCTGGGAGAACACTGAAGCTTTCTTT. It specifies CASSAWENTEAFF.

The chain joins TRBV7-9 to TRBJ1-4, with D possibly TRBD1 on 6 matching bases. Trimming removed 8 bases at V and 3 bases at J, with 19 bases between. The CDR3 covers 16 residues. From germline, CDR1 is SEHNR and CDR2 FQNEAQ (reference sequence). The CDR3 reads CASRKGLGASNEKLFF. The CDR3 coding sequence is TGTGCCAGCCGGAAGGGGTTGGGGGCGTCTAATGAAAAACTGTTTTTT.

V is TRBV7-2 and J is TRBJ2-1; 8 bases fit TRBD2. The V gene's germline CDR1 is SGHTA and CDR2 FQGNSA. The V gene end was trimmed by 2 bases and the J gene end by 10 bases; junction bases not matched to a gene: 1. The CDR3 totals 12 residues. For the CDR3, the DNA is TGTGCCAGCAGCTTAAGACTAGCGGAGCAGTTCTTC. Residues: CASSLRLAEQFF.

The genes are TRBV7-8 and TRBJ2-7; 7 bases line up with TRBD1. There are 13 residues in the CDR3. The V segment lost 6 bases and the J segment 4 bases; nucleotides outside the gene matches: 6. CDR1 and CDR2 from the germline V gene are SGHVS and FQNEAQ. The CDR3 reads CASRGQNKYEQYF. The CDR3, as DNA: TGTGCCAGCAGGGGACAGAACAAGTACGAGCAGTACTTC. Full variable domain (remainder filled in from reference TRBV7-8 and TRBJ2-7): GAGVSQSPRYKVAKRGQDVALRCDPISGHVSLFWYQQALGQGPEFLTYFQNEAQLDKSGLPSDRFFAERPEGSVSTLKIQRTQQEDSAVYLCASRGQNKYEQYFGPGTRLTVT.

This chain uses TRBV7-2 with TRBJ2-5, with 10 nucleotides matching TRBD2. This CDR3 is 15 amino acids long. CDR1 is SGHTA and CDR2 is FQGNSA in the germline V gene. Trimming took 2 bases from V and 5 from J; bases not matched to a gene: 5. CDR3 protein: CASSLSGRAGETQYF. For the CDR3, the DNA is TGTGCCAGCAGCTTAAGCGGGAGGGCCGGGGAGACCCAGTACTTC.

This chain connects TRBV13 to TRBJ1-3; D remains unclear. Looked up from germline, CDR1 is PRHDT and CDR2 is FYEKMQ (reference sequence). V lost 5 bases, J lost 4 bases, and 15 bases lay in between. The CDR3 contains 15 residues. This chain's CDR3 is CASSPPYGRGNTIYF. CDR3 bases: TGTGCCAGCAGCCCACCCTACGGGCGAGGAAACACCATATATTTT.

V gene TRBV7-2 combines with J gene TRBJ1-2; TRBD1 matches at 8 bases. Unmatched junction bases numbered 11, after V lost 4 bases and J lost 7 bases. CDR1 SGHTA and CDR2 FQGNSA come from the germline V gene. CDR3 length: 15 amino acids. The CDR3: CASSSRTGSYVGYTF. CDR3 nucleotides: TGTGCCAGCAGCTCTCGGACAGGGTCCTATGTTGGCTACACCTTC.

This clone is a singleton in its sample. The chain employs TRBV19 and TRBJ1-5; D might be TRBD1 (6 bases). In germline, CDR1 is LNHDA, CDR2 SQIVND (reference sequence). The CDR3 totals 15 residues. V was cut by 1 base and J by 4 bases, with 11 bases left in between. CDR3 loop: CASSIGQTGNQPQHF. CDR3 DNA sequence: TGTGCCAGTAGTATAGGTCAAACAGGGAATCAGCCCCAGCATTTT.

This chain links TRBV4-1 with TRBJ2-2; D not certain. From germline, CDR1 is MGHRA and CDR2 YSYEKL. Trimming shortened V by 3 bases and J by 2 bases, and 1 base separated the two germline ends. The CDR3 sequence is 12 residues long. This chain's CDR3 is CASSHNTGELFF. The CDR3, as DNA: TGCGCCAGCAGCCATAACACCGGGGAGCTGTTTTTT.

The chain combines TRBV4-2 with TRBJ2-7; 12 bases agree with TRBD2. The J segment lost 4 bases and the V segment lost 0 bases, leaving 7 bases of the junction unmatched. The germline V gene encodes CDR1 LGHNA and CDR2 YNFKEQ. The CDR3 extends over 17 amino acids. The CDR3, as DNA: TGTGCCAGCAGCCAAGAGGCTAGCGGGGGGGCGGGGTACGAGCAGTACTTC. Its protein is CASSQEASGGAGYEQYF.

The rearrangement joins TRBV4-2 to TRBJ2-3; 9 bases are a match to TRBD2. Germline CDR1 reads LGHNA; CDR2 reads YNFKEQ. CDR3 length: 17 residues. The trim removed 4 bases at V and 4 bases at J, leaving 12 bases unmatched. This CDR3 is CASSPILLASGADTQYF. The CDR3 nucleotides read TGTGCCAGCAGCCCTATTCTTTTGGCTAGCGGGGCAGATACGCAGTATTTT.

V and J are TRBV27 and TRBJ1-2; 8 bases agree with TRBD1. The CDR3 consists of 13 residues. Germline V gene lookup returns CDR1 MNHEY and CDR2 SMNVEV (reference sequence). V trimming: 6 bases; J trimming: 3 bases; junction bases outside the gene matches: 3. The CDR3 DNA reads TGTGCCAGCAGGGGACAGGTCGACTATGGCTACACCTTC. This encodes CASRGQVDYGYTF.

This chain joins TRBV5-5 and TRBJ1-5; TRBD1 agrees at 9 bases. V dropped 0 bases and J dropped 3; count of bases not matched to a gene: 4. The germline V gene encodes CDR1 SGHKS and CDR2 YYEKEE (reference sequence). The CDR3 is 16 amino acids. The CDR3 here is CASSLVGQGSNQPQHF. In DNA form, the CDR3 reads TGTGCCAGCAGCTTGGTGGGACAGGGTTCCAATCAGCCCCAGCATTTT.

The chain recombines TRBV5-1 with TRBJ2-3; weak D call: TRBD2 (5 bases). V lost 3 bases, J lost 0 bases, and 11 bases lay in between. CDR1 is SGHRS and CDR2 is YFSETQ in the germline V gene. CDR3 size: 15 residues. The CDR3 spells CASSSERSSTDTQYF. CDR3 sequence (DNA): TGCGCCAGCAGCTCTGAGCGGAGCAGCACAGATACGCAGTATTTT.

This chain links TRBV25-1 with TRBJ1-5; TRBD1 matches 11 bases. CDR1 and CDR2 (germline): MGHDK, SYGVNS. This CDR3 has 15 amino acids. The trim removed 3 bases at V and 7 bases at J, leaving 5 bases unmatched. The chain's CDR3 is CASSEGGTGGQPQHF. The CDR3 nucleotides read TGTGCCAGCAGTGAGGGGGGGACAGGGGGGCAGCCCCAGCATTTT. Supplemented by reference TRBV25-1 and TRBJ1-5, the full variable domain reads EADIYQTPRYLVIGTGKKITLECSQTMGHDKMYWYQQDPGMELHLIHYSYGVNSTEKGDLSSESTVSRIRTEHFPLTLESARPSHTSQYLCASSEGGTGGQPQHFGDGTRLSIL.

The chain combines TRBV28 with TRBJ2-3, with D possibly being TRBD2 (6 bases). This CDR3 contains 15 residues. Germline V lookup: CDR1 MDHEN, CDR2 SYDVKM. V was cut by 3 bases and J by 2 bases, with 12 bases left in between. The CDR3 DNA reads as TGTGCCAGCAGTTTGGAGGGAGGATACACAGATACGCAGTATTTT. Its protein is CASSLEGGYTDTQYF.

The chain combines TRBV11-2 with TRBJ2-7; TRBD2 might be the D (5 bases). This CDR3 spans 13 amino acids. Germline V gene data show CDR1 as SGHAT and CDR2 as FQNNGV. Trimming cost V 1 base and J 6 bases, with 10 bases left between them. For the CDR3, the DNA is TGTGCCAGCAGCTTAGTCTGGGAGAGCGAGCAGTACTTC. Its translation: CASSLVWESEQYF.